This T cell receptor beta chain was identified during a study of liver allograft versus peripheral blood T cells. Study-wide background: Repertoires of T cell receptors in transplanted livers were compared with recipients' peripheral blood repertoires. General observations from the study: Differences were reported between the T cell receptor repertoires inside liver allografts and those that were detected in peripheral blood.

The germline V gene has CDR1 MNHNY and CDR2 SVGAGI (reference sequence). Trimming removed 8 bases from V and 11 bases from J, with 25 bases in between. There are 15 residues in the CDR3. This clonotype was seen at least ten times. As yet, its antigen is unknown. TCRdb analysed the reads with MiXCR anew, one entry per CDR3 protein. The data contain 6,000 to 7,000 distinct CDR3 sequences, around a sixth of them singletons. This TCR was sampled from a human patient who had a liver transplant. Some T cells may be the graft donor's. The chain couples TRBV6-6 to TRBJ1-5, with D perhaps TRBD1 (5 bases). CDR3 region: CASRLSVQLRGAQHF. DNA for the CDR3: TGTGCCAGCCGTTTGAGTGTGCAGCTTAGAGGGGCCCAGCATTTT.